A single sample is the source of the 11 T cell receptor beta chains below, sequenced in a study of shared clonotypes between healthy human individuals. Data came from immunoSEQ multiplex PCR; TCRdb stores just in-frame clones and leaves some out. The sample holds millions of clones; roughly 96% are singletons and the top ten take around 0.13%. The sequenced sample was naive CD4+ T cells sorted from blood. Described subset: CD45RA+ positively selected. Source of these receptors: a man between 18 and 29 years old in good health.

CDR3 amino acids: CASSQRALYGYTF. The CDR3 nucleotides are TGCGCCAGCAGTCAAAGGGCCCTCTATGGCTACACCTTC. V and J are TRBV23-1 and TRBJ1-2; D not resolved. TRBV23-1 counts as an open reading frame of uncertain function. The CDR3 length is 13 residues. Trimming took off 2 bases at V and 4 bases at J, with 8 bases between the two ends.

The rearrangement links TRBV7-9 to TRBJ2-6; 7 bases line up with TRBD1. Trimming at V came to 6 bases and at J to 1 base, leaving 9 bases not matched to a gene. The CDR3 spans 17 residues. The germline V gene encodes CDR1 SEHNR and CDR2 FQNEAQ (reference sequence). Written as DNA, the CDR3 is TGTGCCAGCAGGGAGGCCAGGGGGAGTTCTGGGGCCAACGTCCTGACTTTC. Its protein is CASREARGSSGANVLTF.

V and J are TRBV5-4 and TRBJ2-5; D remains ambiguous. Per germline, CDR1 SGHNT and CDR2 YYREEE (reference sequence). Trimming removed 0 bases from V and 3 bases from J, with 15 bases in between. The CDR3 sequence is 16 residues long. The DNA of the CDR3 is TGTGCCAGCAGCTTGGATAGTATAGATGCGGAAGAGACCCAGTACTTC. It codes for CASSLDSIDAEETQYF.

Of note for this clone: Other nucleotide sequences in the sample specify the same CDR3. CDR3 coding DNA: TGCGCCAGCAGCCAAGACAGAGGTCAGCCCCAGCATTTT. It is translated as CASSQDRGQPQHF. The chain couples TRBV4-3 to TRBJ1-5; D is undetermined. The CDR3 totals 13 residues. V lost 0 bases, J lost 6 bases, and 6 bases lay in between. Germline CDR1 and CDR2: LGHNA and YSLEER.

Concerning this clone: This sample also contains other DNA sequences that code for the same CDR3. The chain links TRBV30 to TRBJ1-1; tentative D call: TRBD1 (5 bases). V was trimmed by 0 bases and J by 2 bases, leaving 7 bases between them. The CDR3 length is 13 residues. CDR1 is GTSNPN and CDR2 is SVGIG in the germline V gene (reference sequence). CDR3 loop: CAWSVRGNTEAFF. In DNA form, the CDR3 reads TGTGCCTGGAGTGTAAGGGGCAACACTGAAGCTTTCTTT.

This chain connects TRBV30 to TRBJ1-3; TRBD1 might be the D (6 bases). This CDR3 has 14 amino acids. V shed 1 base and J shed 4 bases, with 11 bases lying between them. CDR1 and CDR2 from the germline V gene are GTSNPN and SVGIG (reference sequence). In DNA form, the CDR3 reads TGTGCCTGGAGTGCGGGGGCCTGGGGAAACACCATATATTTT. This encodes CAWSAGAWGNTIYF.

Notes on this clone: Other DNA sequences in this specimen translate into the identical CDR3. This rearrangement joins TRBV12-5 to TRBJ2-1, with 12 bases fitting TRBD2. Germline lookup yields CDR1 LGHNT and CDR2 FRNRAP. With V trimmed by 3 bases and J by 5 bases, 2 bases remained unmatched. This CDR3 is 15 amino acids long. This CDR3 is CASGFGLAGNNEQFF. As DNA, the CDR3 is TGTGCTAGTGGTTTCGGACTAGCGGGAAACAATGAGCAGTTCTTC.

The J gene is TRBJ1-1, the V gene TRBV19; 8 bases are a match to TRBD1. The trim removed 7 bases at V and 6 bases at J, leaving 10 bases unmatched. This CDR3 spans 14 amino acids. Germline V gene sequence: CDR1 LNHDA, CDR2 SQIVND (reference sequence). CDR3 sequence reads: CASTRPTGGAEAFF. DNA of the CDR3: TGTGCCAGTACTAGGCCTACAGGGGGGGCTGAAGCTTTCTTT.

The chain carries TRBV9 and TRBJ2-5; 13 bases agree with TRBD2. Germline CDR1 reads SGDLS; CDR2 reads YYNGEE. With V trimmed by 4 bases and J by 2 bases, 8 bases remained unmatched. This CDR3 has 17 residues. The CDR3, as DNA: TGTGCCAGCAGCCCTGGGACTAGCGGGGTGGGACAAGAGACCCAGTACTTC. Its translation: CASSPGTSGVGQETQYF.

V is TRBV5-1 and J is TRBJ2-3; D ambiguous. Trimming shortened V by 0 bases and J by 2 bases, and 4 bases separated the two germline ends. This CDR3 spans 13 amino acids. Per the germline V gene, CDR1 is SGHRS and CDR2 is YFSETQ. CDR3 protein: CASSLEVTDTQYF. CDR3 DNA sequence: TGCGCCAGCAGCTTGGAAGTCACAGATACGCAGTATTTT.

This clone was detected a few times. This sequence joins TRBV6-6 and TRBJ1-6, with D maybe TRBD1 (6 bases). The CDR3 runs to 14 residues. V was trimmed by 4 bases and J by 3 bases, leaving 7 bases between them. Germline values: CDR1 MNHNY, CDR2 SVGAGI (reference sequence). The CDR3 protein is CASSWDIYNSPLHF. The DNA for the CDR3 is TGTGCCAGCAGTTGGGACATCTATAATTCACCCCTCCACTTT.